This TCR beta chain was sequenced in a study of shared clonotypes between healthy human individuals. Study-wide results and limits: Across subsets, estimated richness was generally greater for naive than for memory populations.

Healthy HIV-negative adults without recent acute infections or vaccinations served as donors. About this clone itself: Its antigen is not known.

The CDR3 runs to 14 residues. Germline values: CDR1 SGHNT, CDR2 YYREEE (reference sequence). Germline trimming cut 4 bases from V and 0 bases from J; bases unmatched to any gene: 3. Profiling relied on immunoSEQ multiplex PCR, and the TCRdb table lists in-frame clones only, not all of them. The sample lists 600,000 to 750,000 clones; 55% to 75% were seen once. The source of this sequence is a woman between 25 and 40 years old in good health. The sample was memory CD4+ T cells sorted from blood. Subset here: CD45RA-negative fraction. This chain connects TRBV5-4 to TRBJ2-7, with 8 bases that match TRBD2. CDR3 coding DNA: TGTGCCAGCAGCCAGAGCGGGAGCTCCTACGAGCAGTACTTC. Protein: CASSQSGSSYEQYF.